Listed below are T cell receptor beta chains from one sample, sequenced in a study of Ad26.COV2.S vaccination and SARS-CoV-2 variants. TCRdb keeps only in-frame clones here, not all; method: immunoSEQ multiplex PCR. The sample consists of over 250,000 clones, roughly 86% of them appearing once. The sequencing used peripheral blood, collected in a trial of Ad26.COV2.S vaccine versus placebo. The receptors were sampled from a person between 18 and 59 years old who received the Ad26.COV2.S COVID-19 vaccine or a placebo. CDR3s include the opening cysteine and the closing phenylalanine or tryptophan. The D gene is left open where the match is weak. Some rows mark clone size as missing; the rest say once, few, many or name a class of expanded clone.

D: TRBD1
size: .
J: TRBJ1-4
V: TRBV7-2
DNA: TGTGCCAGCAGCTACAGGGGAAATAATGAAAAACTGTTTTTT
CDR3: CASSYRGNNEKLFF

D: .
size: .
J: TRBJ2-7
V: TRBV10-3
DNA: TGTGCCATCAGTGAGGGGCCCCGCCCGGGTGAGCAGTACTTC
CDR3: CAISEGPRPGEQYF

D: .
size: .
J: TRBJ2-5
V: TRBV6-5
DNA: TGTGCCAGCCCTGGGCACCAAGAGACCCAGTACTTC
CDR3: CASPGHQETQYF

D: .
size: .
J: TRBJ2-1
V: TRBV5-4
DNA: TGTGCCAGCAGCTTCTGGGTCTCAATCGGTGAGCAGTTCTTC
CDR3: CASSFWVSIGEQFF

D: .
size: .
J: TRBJ2-5
V: TRBV7-9
DNA: TGTGCCAGCAGCTTAGAGGGACGGGCGACCCAGTACTTC
CDR3: CASSLEGRATQYF

D: TRBD1
size: .
J: TRBJ2-7
V: TRBV19
DNA: TGTGCCAGTAGTCCACGGACAGGGGGCCACGAGCAGTACTTC
CDR3: CASSPRTGGHEQYF

D: TRBD2
size: .
J: TRBJ2-3
V: TRBV5-4
DNA: TGTGCCAGCAGCCTCAGCGGGAGGGGGACAGATACGCAGTATTTT
CDR3: CASSLSGRGTDTQYF

D: .
size: .
J: TRBJ2-4
V: TRBV24-1
DNA: TGTGCCACCAATCAGTACCTTGAGTGGGCCAAAAACATTCAGTACTTC
CDR3: CATNQYLEWAKNIQYF

D: TRBD2
size: once
J: TRBJ2-3
V: TRBV30
DNA: TGTGCCTGGAAGTTCGGCGGGAGGGGGTTCACAGATACGCAGTATTTT
CDR3: CAWKFGGRGFTDTQYF

D: TRBD2
size: .
J: TRBJ2-3
V: TRBV10-3
DNA: TGTGCCATCAAGACTAGCACTAGCACAGATACGCAGTATTTT
CDR3: CAIKTSTSTDTQYF

D: TRBD1
size: .
J: TRBJ1-5
V: TRBV5-1
DNA: TGCGCCAGCAGCTTGGGGGGACAGGAGTTAGGGCCCCAGCATTTT
CDR3: CASSLGGQELGPQHF

D: .
size: .
J: TRBJ2-1
V: TRBV19
DNA: TGTGCCAGTAGTCTAACCTCTCTAGGCGAGCAGTTCTTC
CDR3: CASSLTSLGEQFF

D: .
size: .
J: TRBJ2-7
V: TRBV25-1
DNA: TGTGCCAGCAGTGAATACGGATACGAGCAGTACTTC
CDR3: CASSEYGYEQYF

D: .
size: once
J: TRBJ1-2
V: TRBV5-6
DNA: TGTGCCAGCAGCTTGATGCATGGCTACACCTTC
CDR3: CASSLMHGYTF

D: TRBD1
size: .
J: TRBJ2-7
V: TRBV5-6
DNA: TGTGCCAGCAGCCCACCGGGACAGGGTTTGGCCGAGCAGTACTTC
CDR3: CASSPPGQGLAEQYF

D: TRBD2
size: .
J: TRBJ2-7
V: TRBV18
DNA: TGTGCCAGCTCACAGGGACTAGCGGGGACCTACGAGCAGTACTTC
CDR3: CASSQGLAGTYEQYF

D: .
size: once
J: TRBJ2-7
V: TRBV18
DNA: TGTGCCAGCTCACCACCGAACTCACCCCACGAGCAGTACTTC
CDR3: CASSPPNSPHEQYF

D: .
size: .
J: TRBJ1-3
V: TRBV6-5
DNA: TGTGCCAGCAGATTAGGGTTGGCTGGAAACACCATATATTTT
CDR3: CASRLGLAGNTIYF

D: .
size: few
J: TRBJ2-3
V: TRBV5-4
DNA: TGTGCCAGCAGCTTCGAAAGGGTCGATACGCAGTATTTT
CDR3: CASSFERVDTQYF

D: TRBD2
size: .
J: TRBJ2-7
V: TRBV5-1
DNA: TGCGCCAGCAGCACCGGGACTAGCGGGAGAGTTTACGAGCAGTACTTC
CDR3: CASSTGTSGRVYEQYF

D: TRBD1
size: few
J: TRBJ2-2
V: TRBV30
DNA: TGTGCCTGGAGTCCGACAGGGGAAGCCGGGGAGCTGTTTTTT
CDR3: CAWSPTGEAGELFF

D: .
size: .
J: TRBJ1-5
V: TRBV30
DNA: TGTGCCTGGTCCCCGGCAGGATATCAGCCCCAGCATTTT
CDR3: CAWSPAGYQPQHF

D: TRBD2
size: .
J: TRBJ2-1
V: TRBV7-2
DNA: TGTGCCAGCAGTCCGACTAGCGCATCCTACAATGAGCAGTTCTTC
CDR3: CASSPTSASYNEQFF

D: .
size: few
J: TRBJ2-7
V: TRBV14
DNA: TGTGCCAGCAGCCAGGAGCCCGCAAGAGGGCCACCCTACGAGCAGTACTTC
CDR3: CASSQEPARGPPYEQYF

D: TRBD1
size: .
J: TRBJ2-2
V: TRBV5-1
DNA: TGCGCCAGCAGCCCCGGGACAGGGGGCGGCGGGGAGCTGTTTTTT
CDR3: CASSPGTGGGGELFF

D: .
size: .
J: TRBJ2-2
V: TRBV27
DNA: TGTGCCAGCAGTTTAAGGTTAGACTTCACCGGGGAGCTGTTTTTT
CDR3: CASSLRLDFTGELFF

D: .
size: .
J: TRBJ2-2
V: TRBV30
DNA: TGTGCCTGGAGTGTAGAGGGTTATGCCCTCACCGGGGAGCTGTTTTTT
CDR3: CAWSVEGYALTGELFF

D: TRBD1
size: once
J: TRBJ1-2
V: TRBV6-5
DNA: TGTGCCAGCAGTTGGGACAGCCTAAACTATGGCTACACCTTC
CDR3: CASSWDSLNYGYTF

D: .
size: .
J: TRBJ1-2
V: TRBV7-8
DNA: TGTGCCAGCAGCTTAAACTTCCGCGAGAGGGCCGCTTCTAACTATGGCTACACCTTC
CDR3: CASSLNFRERAASNYGYTF

D: .
size: .
J: TRBJ2-3
V: TRBV12-5
DNA: TGTGCTAGCATCACTACTTACACAGATACGCAGTATTTT
CDR3: CASITTYTDTQYF

D: .
size: .
J: TRBJ1-1
V: TRBV3-1/TRBV3-2
DNA: TGTGCCAGCAGCCCCAATGAGGGGGTAGACACTGAAGCTTTCTTT
CDR3: CASSPNEGVDTEAFF

D: TRBD1
size: .
J: TRBJ2-7
V: TRBV5-1
DNA: TGCGCCAGCAGCTTGGGGCATAGGGACAGGGGGCGGTACGAGCAGTACTTC
CDR3: CASSLGHRDRGRYEQYF

D: .
size: .
J: TRBJ1-4
V: TRBV2
DNA: TGTGCCAGCAGTGACGGGGCTGCAACTAATGAAAAACTGTTTTTT
CDR3: CASSDGAATNEKLFF

D: TRBD1
size: .
J: TRBJ2-1
V: TRBV6-1
DNA: TGTGCCAGCAGTGAAAACAGGGGGTACTACAATGAGCAGTTCTTC
CDR3: CASSENRGYYNEQFF

D: .
size: .
J: TRBJ1-4
V: TRBV25-1
DNA: TGTGCCAGCAGTGAATTCGGGGGGACTTCCCCCAGAGGTGAAAAACTGTTTTTT
CDR3: CASSEFGGTSPRGEKLFF

D: TRBD2
size: .
J: TRBJ2-1
V: TRBV18
DNA: TGTGCCAGCTCACCGGGGCCGCGGGGGAATTCCTACAATGAGCAGTTCTTC
CDR3: CASSPGPRGNSYNEQFF

D: TRBD1
size: .
J: TRBJ1-1
V: TRBV2
DNA: TGTGCCAGCAGTGTGCAGGGGGAGGGCACTGAAGCTTTCTTT
CDR3: CASSVQGEGTEAFF

D: .
size: .
J: TRBJ2-1
V: TRBV12-5
DNA: TGTGCTAGTGGTTCCGACTCCTTTTTCGGGCAGTTCTTC
CDR3: CASGSDSFFGQFF

D: .
size: .
J: TRBJ1-2
V: TRBV4-1
DNA: TGCGCCAGCAGCCAATCCGGCCGGTGGGGATATGGCTACACCTTC
CDR3: CASSQSGRWGYGYTF

D: TRBD2
size: .
J: TRBJ2-1
V: TRBV5-4
DNA: TGTGCCAGCAGCTGGAAGCGGGAGGCGTACAATGAGCAGTTCTTC
CDR3: CASSWKREAYNEQFF

D: .
size: .
J: TRBJ1-2
V: TRBV6-2/TRBV6-3
DNA: TGTGCCAGCAGTACAACCGGGACGGACTATGGCTACACCTTC
CDR3: CASSTTGTDYGYTF

D: TRBD1
size: .
J: TRBJ2-1
V: TRBV11-3
DNA: TGTGCCAGCAGCTTACTCGGGACAGGGCACAATGAGCAGTTCTTC
CDR3: CASSLLGTGHNEQFF

D: TRBD2
size: .
J: TRBJ2-3
V: TRBV5-8
DNA: TGTGCCAGCAGCTACGCCGGGACTAGCGGGGGGGCCGGAGATACGCAGTATTTT
CDR3: CASSYAGTSGGAGDTQYF

D: .
size: once
J: TRBJ2-7
V: TRBV3-1/TRBV3-2
DNA: TGTGCCAGCAGCCAAGGTCCCAAGATTGGCCAGGGGTATCACGAGCAGTACTTC
CDR3: CASSQGPKIGQGYHEQYF

D: TRBD1
size: .
J: TRBJ2-5
V: TRBV6-6
DNA: TGTGCCAGCAGCCGTACGACTGGACAGGGGGAGACCCAGTACTTC
CDR3: CASSRTTGQGETQYF

D: TRBD2
size: .
J: TRBJ2-7
V: TRBV7-2
DNA: TGTGCCAGCAGCCTCCTGGGGGTACTAGCGGGGGGCACCTACGAGCAGTACTTC
CDR3: CASSLLGVLAGGTYEQYF

D: TRBD1
size: .
J: TRBJ2-3
V: TRBV6-2/TRBV6-3
DNA: TGTGCCAGCAGTCCCGACAGGGGACGCACAGATACGCAGTATTTT
CDR3: CASSPDRGRTDTQYF

D: .
size: .
J: TRBJ2-3
V: TRBV2
DNA: TGTGCCAGCAGTACCGGGAAAGATACGCAGTATTTT
CDR3: CASSTGKDTQYF

D: TRBD1
size: once
J: TRBJ1-1
V: TRBV10-3
DNA: TGTGCCATCAGTGAGACCGGACAGGGGGCGCCTCCTGAAGCTTTCTTT
CDR3: CAISETGQGAPPEAFF

D: .
size: .
J: TRBJ2-1
V: TRBV14
DNA: TGTGCCAGCAGCCAAGATAATTTTGGAAGCGGACTGACCTACAATGAGCAGTTCTTC
CDR3: CASSQDNFGSGLTYNEQFF

D: TRBD2
size: .
J: TRBJ2-7
V: TRBV5-8
DNA: TGTGCCAGCAGCTTCGCGCGTCGGACTAGCGTCTCCTACGAGCAGTACTTC
CDR3: CASSFARRTSVSYEQYF

D: .
size: once
J: TRBJ2-3
V: TRBV24-1
DNA: TGTGCCACCAGTGATAACCTACCGGGGACAGATACGCAGTATTTT
CDR3: CATSDNLPGTDTQYF

D: TRBD2
size: .
J: TRBJ2-3
V: TRBV9
DNA: TGTGCCAGCAGCGGCAGACCGGGAGGGACCACAGATACGCAGTATTTT
CDR3: CASSGRPGGTTDTQYF

D: .
size: .
J: TRBJ2-7
V: TRBV12-2
DNA: TGTGCAAGTCGCTTAGCGGCCGCTAGCGGGGGTCCGATCTCCTACGAGCAGTACTTC
CDR3: CASRLAAASGGPISYEQYF

D: TRBD1
size: .
J: TRBJ1-2
V: TRBV5-4
DNA: TGTGCCAGCAGCTTGGCTACAGGGGTACTTGGTGGCTACACCTTC
CDR3: CASSLATGVLGGYTF

D: .
size: .
J: TRBJ1-2
V: TRBV20-1
DNA: TGCAGTGCTAGTCTGGGGGCCAGGGGCTATGGCTACACCTTC
CDR3: CSASLGARGYGYTF

D: .
size: .
J: TRBJ1-5
V: TRBV18
DNA: TGTGCCAGCTCACCAGGGTTCGACAATCAGCCCCAGCATTTT
CDR3: CASSPGFDNQPQHF

D: .
size: .
J: TRBJ1-2
V: TRBV11-2
DNA: TGTGCCAGCAGCCGCGGAGGGGATGGCTACACCTTC
CDR3: CASSRGGDGYTF

D: .
size: .
J: TRBJ2-7
V: TRBV9
DNA: TGTGCCAGCAGCGTAGGAGGAGGGTTTAGCTCCTACGAGCAGTACTTC
CDR3: CASSVGGGFSSYEQYF